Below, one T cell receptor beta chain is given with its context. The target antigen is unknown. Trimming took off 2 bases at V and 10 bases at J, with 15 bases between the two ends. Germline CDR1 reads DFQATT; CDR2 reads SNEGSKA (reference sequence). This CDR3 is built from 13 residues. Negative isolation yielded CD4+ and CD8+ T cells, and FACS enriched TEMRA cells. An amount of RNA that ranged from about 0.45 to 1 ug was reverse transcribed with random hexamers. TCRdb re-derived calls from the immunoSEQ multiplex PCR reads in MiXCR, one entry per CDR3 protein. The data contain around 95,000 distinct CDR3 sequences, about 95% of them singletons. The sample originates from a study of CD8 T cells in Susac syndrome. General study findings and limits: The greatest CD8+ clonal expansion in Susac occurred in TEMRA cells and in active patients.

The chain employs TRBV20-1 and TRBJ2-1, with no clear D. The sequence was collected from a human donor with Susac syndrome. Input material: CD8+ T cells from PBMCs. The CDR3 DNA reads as TGCAGTGCTAGACTACTCTCTGAGGTCGAGCAGTTCTTC. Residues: CSARLLSEVEQFF.